This is a list of T cell receptor beta chains from one sample in a study of naive and memory T cell subsets. One entry per CDR3 protein results from TCRdb running MiXCR on the UMI-ligation and nested PCR reads. The table includes about 35,000 distinct CDR3 sequences, about an eighth detected once. Sequencing input: effector memory CD4+ T cells from blood. Receptor source: a human donor in good health. The CDR3 runs from the conserved cysteine through the conserved F or W. The D gene is left open where the match is weak. A clone size is listed for some rows: how often the clone was seen (once, few, many), or a class if it is expanded.

clone_size: many
cdr3_length: 11
d_call: .
v_call: TRBV20-1
j_call: TRBJ1-2
cdr3_nt: TGCAGTGCCCCACAAGACGGAGGCTACACCTTC
cdr3_aa: CSAPQDGGYTF

clone_size: many
cdr3_length: 16
d_call: .
v_call: TRBV29-1
j_call: TRBJ2-1
cdr3_nt: TGCAGCGTTGAAGATCTTTTATTGGGGGCGCACAATGAGCAGTTCTTC
cdr3_aa: CSVEDLLLGAHNEQFF

clone_size: few
cdr3_length: 15
d_call: TRBD1
v_call: TRBV12-3/TRBV12-4
j_call: TRBJ1-1
cdr3_nt: TGTGCCAGCAGTTTATCGGGACAGCTGAACACTGAAGCTTTCTTT
cdr3_aa: CASSLSGQLNTEAFF

clone_size: many
cdr3_length: 16
d_call: .
v_call: TRBV4-1
j_call: TRBJ1-5
cdr3_nt: TGCGCCAGCAGCCAAGATGGGGGGATCGGCAATCAGCCCCAGCATTTT
cdr3_aa: CASSQDGGIGNQPQHF

clone_size: .
cdr3_length: 15
d_call: TRBD1
v_call: TRBV14
j_call: TRBJ1-3
cdr3_nt: TGTGCCAGCAGCCAAGGACAGGGGGCTGGAAACACCATATATTTT
cdr3_aa: CASSQGQGAGNTIYF

clone_size: few
cdr3_length: 13
d_call: .
v_call: TRBV7-3
j_call: TRBJ2-5
cdr3_nt: TGTGCCAGCAGCAGGGAAATCCAAGAGACCCAGTACTTC
cdr3_aa: CASSREIQETQYF

clone_size: few
cdr3_length: 19
d_call: TRBD1
v_call: TRBV24-1
j_call: TRBJ2-6
cdr3_nt: TGTGCCACCAGTGAGGGACAGGGGGGCTTCGTCTCTGGGGCCAACGTCCTGACTTTC
cdr3_aa: CATSEGQGGFVSGANVLTF

clone_size: .
cdr3_length: 13
d_call: .
v_call: TRBV5-6
j_call: TRBJ2-2
cdr3_nt: TGTGCCAGCAGCCCAAAGTACACCGGGGAGCTGTTTTTT
cdr3_aa: CASSPKYTGELFF

clone_size: .
cdr3_length: 15
d_call: .
v_call: TRBV5-1
j_call: TRBJ2-7
cdr3_nt: TGCGCCAGCAGCTTGGGGGCAGTGAAAGACTACGAGCAGTACTTC
cdr3_aa: CASSLGAVKDYEQYF

clone_size: many
cdr3_length: 10
d_call: .
v_call: TRBV20-1
j_call: TRBJ2-5
cdr3_nt: TGCAGTCTAGCCGCCGAGACCCAGTACTTC
cdr3_aa: CSLAAETQYF

clone_size: .
cdr3_length: 16
d_call: TRBD2
v_call: TRBV5-4
j_call: TRBJ2-5
cdr3_nt: TGTGCCAGCAGCGACACTAGCGGGAGTATCATCCCGACCCAGTACTTC
cdr3_aa: CASSDTSGSIIPTQYF

clone_size: once
cdr3_length: 13
d_call: TRBD1
v_call: TRBV10-3
j_call: TRBJ1-5
cdr3_nt: TGTGCCACCACGGGACAGCTTGATCAGCCCCAGCATTTT
cdr3_aa: CATTGQLDQPQHF

clone_size: .
cdr3_length: 17
d_call: TRBD2
v_call: TRBV4-3
j_call: TRBJ2-2
cdr3_nt: TGCGCCAGCAGCCAACACGGGACTAGCGGGAGTGTCGGGGAGCTGTTTTTT
cdr3_aa: CASSQHGTSGSVGELFF

clone_size: many
cdr3_length: 12
d_call: .
v_call: TRBV7-2
j_call: TRBJ1-2
cdr3_nt: TGTGCCAGCAGCCGGGACGCCTATGGCTACACCTTC
cdr3_aa: CASSRDAYGYTF

clone_size: .
cdr3_length: 15
d_call: TRBD2
v_call: TRBV7-9
j_call: TRBJ2-5
cdr3_nt: TGTGCCAGCTCCCGGGCGGGAGGACCCCAAGAGACCCAGTACTTC
cdr3_aa: CASSRAGGPQETQYF

clone_size: .
cdr3_length: 16
d_call: TRBD2
v_call: TRBV19
j_call: TRBJ2-7
cdr3_nt: TGTGCCAGTAGTACAAGGACTAGCGGGACTATTGGGGAGCAGTACTTC
cdr3_aa: CASSTRTSGTIGEQYF

clone_size: few
cdr3_length: 14
d_call: .
v_call: TRBV20-1
j_call: TRBJ2-7
cdr3_nt: TGCAGTGCTGGTGGAAGGGCCGTAGCCTACGAGCAGTACTTC
cdr3_aa: CSAGGRAVAYEQYF

clone_size: .
cdr3_length: 14
d_call: .
v_call: TRBV5-6
j_call: TRBJ2-5
cdr3_nt: TGTGCCAGCAGCCCGCAGGGTAACCAAGAGACCCAGTACTTC
cdr3_aa: CASSPQGNQETQYF

clone_size: medium-sized
cdr3_length: 18
d_call: TRBD2
v_call: TRBV7-9
j_call: TRBJ2-7
cdr3_nt: TGTGCCAGCAGCTTACCGAGAAGACTAGCGGGAGCAAGCTCCGAGCAGTACTTC
cdr3_aa: CASSLPRRLAGASSEQYF

clone_size: few
cdr3_length: 14
d_call: .
v_call: TRBV11-2
j_call: TRBJ2-7
cdr3_nt: TGTGCCAGCAGCTTATTCGGGACCCTCGGCGAGCAGTACTTC
cdr3_aa: CASSLFGTLGEQYF

clone_size: .
cdr3_length: 15
d_call: TRBD2
v_call: TRBV19
j_call: TRBJ2-1
cdr3_nt: TGTGCCAGTAGTATGGGGACTAGCGCCTACAATGAGCAGTTCTTC
cdr3_aa: CASSMGTSAYNEQFF

clone_size: few
cdr3_length: 13
d_call: .
v_call: TRBV13
j_call: TRBJ2-7
cdr3_nt: TGTGCCAGCAGCTTACGCAGGGGAGACGAGCAGTACTTC
cdr3_aa: CASSLRRGDEQYF